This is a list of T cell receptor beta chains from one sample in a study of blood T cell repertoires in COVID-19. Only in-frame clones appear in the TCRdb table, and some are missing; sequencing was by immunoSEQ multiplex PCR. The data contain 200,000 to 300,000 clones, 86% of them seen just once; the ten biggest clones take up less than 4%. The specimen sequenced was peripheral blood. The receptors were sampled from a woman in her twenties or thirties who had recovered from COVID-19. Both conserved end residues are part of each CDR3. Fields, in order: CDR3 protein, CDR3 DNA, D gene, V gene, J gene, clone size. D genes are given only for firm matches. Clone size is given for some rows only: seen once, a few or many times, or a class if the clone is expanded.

cdr3_aa: CASSPRGRDRGTAGNTGELFF; cdr3_nt: TGCGCCAGCAGCCCGCGAGGCCGGGACAGGGGGACCGCCGGGAACACCGGGGAGCTGTTTTTT; d_call: TRBD1; v_call: TRBV5-1; j_call: TRBJ2-2; clone_size: .
cdr3_aa: CASRKTRGDQPQETQYF; cdr3_nt: TGTGCCAGTAGAAAAACTCGTGGAGACCAACCCCAAGAGACCCAGTACTTC; d_call: .; v_call: TRBV19; j_call: TRBJ2-5; clone_size: .
cdr3_aa: CASIIRDRTQFF; cdr3_nt: TGTGCCAGCATCATAAGGGACAGAACGCAGTTCTTC; d_call: TRBD1; v_call: TRBV6-6; j_call: TRBJ2-1; clone_size: .
cdr3_aa: CASSYRDRVWPAFF; cdr3_nt: TGTGCCAGCAGTTACCGGGACAGGGTTTGGCCAGCTTTCTTT; d_call: TRBD1; v_call: TRBV6-2/TRBV6-3; j_call: TRBJ1-1; clone_size: .
cdr3_aa: CASSRREFYGYTF; cdr3_nt: TGTGCCAGCAGTCGTCGGGAGTTCTATGGCTACACCTTC; d_call: .; v_call: TRBV27; j_call: TRBJ1-2; clone_size: few
cdr3_aa: CASSQRTNEQFF; cdr3_nt: TGCGCCAGCAGCCAACGAACTAATGAGCAGTTCTTC; d_call: .; v_call: TRBV4-1; j_call: TRBJ2-1; clone_size: .
cdr3_aa: CASSQSTSSSYEQYF; cdr3_nt: TGTGCCAGCAGCCAAAGCACTAGTTCCTCCTACGAGCAGTACTTC; d_call: .; v_call: TRBV11-1; j_call: TRBJ2-7; clone_size: .
cdr3_aa: CASSLIQGTGELFF; cdr3_nt: TGTGCCAGCAGCTTAATCCAGGGCACCGGGGAGCTGTTTTTT; d_call: .; v_call: TRBV13; j_call: TRBJ2-2; clone_size: .
cdr3_aa: CASSWGLEQFF; cdr3_nt: TGTGCCAGCAGTTGGGGACTTGAGCAGTTCTTC; d_call: .; v_call: TRBV12-3/TRBV12-4; j_call: TRBJ2-1; clone_size: .
cdr3_aa: CASSDRSGGLHSYEQYF; cdr3_nt: TGTGCCAGCAGTGACCGAAGCGGGGGGCTCCACTCCTACGAGCAGTACTTC; d_call: TRBD2; v_call: TRBV6-4; j_call: TRBJ2-7; clone_size: .
cdr3_aa: CASSLSPVSEQYF; cdr3_nt: TGTGCCAGCAGTTTATCCCCCGTCAGCGAGCAGTACTTC; d_call: .; v_call: TRBV27; j_call: TRBJ2-7; clone_size: once
cdr3_aa: CASSPGGSLETQYF; cdr3_nt: TGTGCCAGCAGCCCGGGGGGGTCGTTGGAGACCCAGTACTTC; d_call: TRBD2; v_call: TRBV7-9; j_call: TRBJ2-5; clone_size: .
cdr3_aa: CASSEYLGAQETQYF; cdr3_nt: TGTGCCAGCAGTGAATATTTAGGGGCCCAAGAGACCCAGTACTTC; d_call: .; v_call: TRBV25-1; j_call: TRBJ2-5; clone_size: .
cdr3_aa: CASSQALQGAPYEQYF; cdr3_nt: TGTGCCAGCAGCCAAGCGCTACAGGGGGCGCCATACGAGCAGTACTTC; d_call: TRBD1; v_call: TRBV3-1/TRBV3-2; j_call: TRBJ2-7; clone_size: .